The 32 T cell receptor beta chains reported below all come from one sample, sequenced in a study of blood T cell repertoires in COVID-19. Repertoires were generated with immunoSEQ multiplex PCR, while TCRdb's copy carries only in-frame clones and drops some. The sample includes approximately 320,000 clones, under 95% of them seen just once. The sequenced sample consisted of PBMCs or T cells enriched from blood (not recorded which). These receptors all stem from a man in his fifties or sixties who had recovered from COVID-19.

The genes are TRBV3-1 (or the pseudogene TRBV3-2) and TRBJ2-5, with 8 positions matching TRBD2. V dropped 10 bases and J dropped 4; count of bases not matched to a gene: 14. The germline V gene encodes CDR1 LGHDT and CDR2 YNNKEL (reference sequence). This CDR3 has 15 amino acids. CDR3 sequence (DNA): TGTGCCACCAGTCTAGCGGGTGAAATCTTAGAGACCCAGTACTTC. Encoded protein: CATSLAGEILETQYF.

This clone showed up just once. A junction end diverges from the germline sequence, so it may reflect a read error. The rearrangement joins TRBV11-2 to TRBJ2-7; 8 bases agree with TRBD2. Germline CDR1 and CDR2: SGHAT and FQNNGV. The CDR3 is made up of 12 amino acids. The CDR3 DNA reads as TGTGCGAGCACAGGACTAGCTTTTGAGCAGTACTTC. Its translation is CASTGLAFEQYF.

This clone was detected once. The chain employs TRBV30 and TRBJ2-2, with D unclear. The CDR3 is 12 amino acids. The germline CDR1 and CDR2 sequences are GTSNPN and SVGIG (reference sequence). The V and J ends lost 2 bases and 5 bases respectively, with 6 bases between them. CDR3 sequence (DNA): TGTGCCTGGAGTAGCCTGACCGGGGAGCTGTTTTTT. As protein: CAWSSLTGELFF.

The rearrangement uses TRBV2 and TRBJ2-7; D is uncertain. The CDR3 covers 13 residues. Germline assignment: CDR1 SNHLY and CDR2 FYNNEI. The V end was cut by 10 bases, the J end by 5 bases, with 18 bases between. The CDR3 coding sequence is TGTGCCACGGAGACGGCGCAAACTGACGAGCAGTACTTC. Its protein is CATETAQTDEQYF. Combining the CDR3 with reference TRBV2 and TRBJ2-7 gives the whole variable domain EPEVTQTPSHQVTQMGQEVILRCVPISNHLYFYWYRQILGQKVEFLVSFYNNEISEKSEIFDDQFSVERPDGSNFTLKIRSTKLEDSAMYFCATETAQTDEQYFGPGTRLTVT.

The chain combines TRBV7-9 with TRBJ2-1; D might be TRBD1 (5 bases). V gave up 5 bases and J gave up 4 bases, with 18 bases separating them. Germline V lookup: CDR1 SEHNR, CDR2 FQNEAQ (reference sequence). The CDR3 has 16 residues. The CDR3 here is CASSLTQGRVYNEQFF. The CDR3 DNA sequence: TGTGCCAGCAGCCTAACCCAGGGTCGTGTATACAATGAGCAGTTCTTC. The variable domain in full, with the rest retrieved from reference TRBV7-9 and TRBJ2-1, is DTGVSQNPRHKITKRGQNVTFRCDPISEHNRLYWYRQTLGQGPEFLTYFQNEAQLEKSRLLSDRFSAERPKGSFSTLEIQRTEQGDSAMYLCASSLTQGRVYNEQFFGPGTRLTVL.

The J gene is TRBJ1-5, the V gene TRBV2, with D perhaps matching TRBD1 (5 bases). Germline V lookup: CDR1 SNHLY, CDR2 FYNNEI. V was clipped by 7 bases and J by 0 bases, with 16 bases between them. The CDR3 sequence is 16 residues long. CDR3 sequence: CASMERWGNSNQPQHF. The DNA of the CDR3 is TGTGCCAGCATGGAACGGTGGGGCAATAGCAATCAGCCCCAGCATTTT.

This rearrangement joins TRBV24-1 to TRBJ2-2; 9 bases agree with TRBD1. The V segment lost 4 bases and the J segment 7 bases; nucleotides outside the gene matches: 9. The CDR3 loop spans 16 amino acids. CDR1 and CDR2 (germline): KGHDR, SFDVKD. CDR3 nucleotide sequence: TGTGCCACCAGTGACCCGGGACAGGGTTCCGGCGGGGAGCTGTTTTTT. As protein: CATSDPGQGSGGELFF.

CDR3 sequence: CASSPQRGRNTDTQYF. CDR3 nucleotides: TGTGCCAGCAGTCCTCAGCGGGGAAGAAACACAGATACGCAGTATTTT. V gene TRBV27 combines with J gene TRBJ2-3; TRBD2 aligns across 7 bases. Germline V gene lookup returns CDR1 MNHEY and CDR2 SMNVEV (reference sequence). V lost 5 bases to trimming and J lost 2 bases; unmatched junction nucleotides: 10. The CDR3 consists of 16 residues.

This chain links TRBV5-5 with TRBJ1-1; D call uncertain. V lost 3 bases and J lost 1, with 13 bases in between. Germline CDR1 SGHKS, CDR2 YYEKEE (reference sequence). The CDR3 loop spans 15 amino acids. CDR3 amino acids: CASSSGTLGNTEAFF. CDR3 nucleotide sequence: TGTGCCAGCAGCTCGGGTACCCTGGGGAACACTGAAGCTTTCTTT.

The V gene is TRBV11-2, the J gene TRBJ1-2; no reliable D call. Germline CDR1 reads SGHAT; CDR2 reads FQNNGV. CDR3 size: 14 residues. Trimming shortened V by 0 bases and J by 3 bases, and 8 bases separated the two germline ends. The CDR3 bases are TGTGCCAGCAGCTTAGATGCGGCCCACTATGGCTACACCTTC. Its translation is CASSLDAAHYGYTF.

V and J are TRBV19 and TRBJ1-2; no firm D call. V lost 9 bases, J lost 8 bases, and 16 bases lay in between. The germline gives CDR1 LNHDA, CDR2 SQIVND (reference sequence). The CDR3 is made up of 12 amino acids. CDR3 DNA: TGTGCCAGCCGGGGTAGTTTGGGAGGCTACACCTTC. This sequence encodes CASRGSLGGYTF. Full variable domain (rest looked up from reference TRBV19 and TRBJ1-2): DGGITQSPKYLFRKEGQNVTLSCEQNLNHDAMYWYRQDPGQGLRLIYYSQIVNDFQKGDIAEGYSVSREKKESFPLTVTSAQKNPTAFYLCASRGSLGGYTFGSGTRLTVV.

The gene calls are TRBV12-5 and TRBJ2-3; 8 bases match TRBD2. CDR3 length: 16 amino acids. The germline V gene encodes CDR1 LGHNT and CDR2 FRNRAP. Trimming took 2 bases from V and 0 from J; bases not matched to a gene: 4. The CDR3 protein is CASGLPSSGSTDTQYF. DNA for the CDR3: TGTGCTAGTGGTTTGCCGTCTAGCGGGAGCACAGATACGCAGTATTTT.

The rearrangement links TRBV28 to TRBJ1-4, with D uncertain. This CDR3 contains 12 residues. V lost 1 base and J 7 bases, leaving 4 bases between the germline ends. The V gene's germline CDR1 is MDHEN and CDR2 SYDVKM. CDR3 DNA sequence: TGTGCCAGCAGTTTATCGGGTGAAAAACTGTTTTTT. As protein: CASSLSGEKLFF.

CDR3 region: CASSGSTSATQYF. The CDR3 DNA reads as TGTGCCAGCAGCGGAAGCACTAGCGCGACCCAGTACTTC. The chain uses TRBV9 and TRBJ2-5; 7 nucleotides agree with TRBD2. The trim removed 3 bases at V and 7 bases at J, leaving 6 bases unmatched. This CDR3 contains 13 residues. CDR1 SGDLS and CDR2 YYNGEE come from the germline V gene.

V and J are TRBV30 and TRBJ1-6; 7 bases agree with TRBD1. The CDR3 is 15 residues long. The junction had 14 bases not matched to a gene; V was cut back by 5 bases and J by 10 bases. Germline V lookup: CDR1 GTSNPN, CDR2 SVGIG (reference sequence). This chain's CDR3 is CAWSTGSNLGSPLHF. CDR3 coding DNA: TGTGCCTGGTCGACAGGGAGTAATTTAGGGTCACCCCTCCACTTT.

This chain uses TRBV6-5 with TRBJ1-1; D is perhaps TRBD1 (5 bases). Germline-derived CDR1 and CDR2 are MNHEY and SVGAGI. This CDR3 is built from 14 residues. Trimming removed 6 bases from V and 5 bases from J, with 16 bases in between. The CDR3, as DNA: TGTGCCAGCAGGTTAATAGGGGCGGGGACTGAAGCTTTCTTT. Translated, it gives CASRLIGAGTEAFF.

The chain carries TRBV6-5 and TRBJ1-6, with TRBD1 matching 8 bases. Germline V lookup: CDR1 MNHEY, CDR2 SVGAGI. The CDR3 extends over 14 amino acids. J lost 7 bases, V lost 7 bases, and 6 bases had no gene match. For the CDR3, the DNA is TGTGCCAGCACCAGACAGGGGAGGAATTCACCCCTCCACTTT. Amino acid sequence: CASTRQGRNSPLHF.

The chain has TRBV12-5 and TRBJ1-1; perhaps TRBD1 as D (5 bases). Germline V gives CDR1 LGHNT, CDR2 FRNRAP. V shed 6 bases and J shed 10 bases, with 15 bases lying between them. The CDR3 covers 12 residues. The DNA for the CDR3 is TGTGCTAGTGGACGGTGGGGGGGAAGAGCTTTCTTT. This encodes CASGRWGGRAFF. Drawing the rest from reference TRBV12-5 and TRBJ1-1, the complete variable domain is DARVTQTPRHKVTEMGQEVTMRCQPILGHNTVFWYRQTMMQGLELLAYFRNRAPLDDSGMPKDRFSAEMPDATLATLKIQPSEPRDSAVYFCASGRWGGRAFFGQGTRLTVV.

The chain is built from TRBV19 and TRBJ2-3, with a possible D match to TRBD2 (5 bases). CDR3 length: 15 residues. V dropped 1 base and J dropped 4 bases, with 12 bases sitting between them. Germline V gene data show CDR1 as LNHDA and CDR2 as SQIVND (reference sequence). The CDR3 spells CASSIGTVRADTQYF. In DNA form, the CDR3 reads TGTGCCAGTAGTATAGGGACTGTTCGGGCAGATACGCAGTATTTT.

The genes are TRBV7-9 and TRBJ1-1; D is ambiguous. Between the trimmed V and J ends, which lost 3 bases and 0 bases, there was a span of 5 bases. CDR3 length equals 13 residues. Germline V lookup: CDR1 SEHNR, CDR2 FQNEAQ (reference sequence). The CDR3 loop is CASSLTMNTEAFF. The CDR3 coding sequence is TGTGCCAGCAGCTTGACTATGAACACTGAAGCTTTCTTT.

This clone was found a few times. The chain couples TRBV19 to TRBJ1-5; D gene uncertain. The CDR3 is 15 residues long. Germline V gives CDR1 LNHDA, CDR2 SQIVND (reference sequence). The V and J ends lost 7 bases and 3 bases respectively, with 16 bases between them. The CDR3 DNA is TGTGCCAGTATGGAGGGTGGCGGCTTCAATCAGCCCCAGCATTTT. Its protein product is CASMEGGGFNQPQHF.

The chain carries TRBV6-5 and TRBJ1-5; 10 nucleotides agree with TRBD1. Looked up from germline, CDR1 is MNHEY and CDR2 is SVGAGI. V lost 6 bases, J lost 0 bases, and 2 bases stayed unmatched. The CDR3 spans 15 residues. The CDR3 nucleotides read TGTGCCAGCAGGGGACAGGGGACTAGCAATCAGCCCCAGCATTTT. It codes for CASRGQGTSNQPQHF.

The chain recombines TRBV30 with TRBJ1-5; the D is unclear. The germline V and J ends were trimmed by 2 bases and 5 bases, with 13 bases remaining between them. Germline loops: CDR1 GTSNPN, CDR2 SVGIG (reference sequence). There are 14 residues in the CDR3. The CDR3 spells CAWSQGSEDQPQHF. Here the CDR3 DNA reads TGTGCCTGGAGTCAAGGGTCGGAGGATCAGCCCCAGCATTTT. Combining the CDR3 with reference TRBV30 and TRBJ1-5 gives the whole variable domain SQTIHQWPATLVQPVGSPLSLECTVEGTSNPNLYWYRQAAGRGLQLLFYSVGIGQISSEVPQNLSASRPQDRQFILSSKKLLLSDSGFYLCAWSQGSEDQPQHFGDGTRLSIL.

This CDR3 reads CASSPQGLAGLEQFF. DNA for the CDR3: TGTGCCAGCAGCCCCCAGGGACTAGCGGGACTAGAGCAGTTCTTC. The chain links TRBV7-9 to TRBJ2-1; TRBD2 agrees at 13 bases. V lost 5 bases and J lost 10; bases outside the gene matches: 8. The CDR3 runs to 15 residues. In germline, CDR1 is SEHNR, CDR2 FQNEAQ (reference sequence).

The V gene is TRBV19, the J gene TRBJ2-7; TRBD1 matches at 11 bases. V shed 2 bases, J shed 4 bases, and the junction held 4 bases outside the gene matches. The CDR3 length is 15 residues. Germline V CDR1 and CDR2: LNHDA, SQIVND (reference sequence). The CDR3: CASSIPGQGAYEQYF. CDR3 DNA: TGTGCCAGTAGTATACCCGGACAGGGGGCTTACGAGCAGTACTTC. Full variable domain (outside the CDR3, taken from reference TRBV19 and TRBJ2-7): DGGITQSPKYLFRKEGQNVTLSCEQNLNHDAMYWYRQDPGQGLRLIYYSQIVNDFQKGDIAEGYSVSREKKESFPLTVTSAQKNPTAFYLCASSIPGQGAYEQYFGPGTRLTVT.

This clone was found a few times. This chain joins TRBV27 and TRBJ1-5; weak D call: TRBD1 (5 bases). The CDR3 consists of 12 residues. The germline CDR1 and CDR2 sequences are MNHEY and SMNVEV (reference sequence). The CDR3 bases are TGTGCGACGGGGGAAGGCAATCAGCCCCAGCATTTT. It codes for CATGEGNQPQHF.

The CDR3 coding sequence is TGCGCCAGCAGCCTAACGGGACAGGGGCCGGATGAGCAGTACTTC. Translating gives CASSLTGQGPDEQYF. This sequence joins TRBV4-1 and TRBJ2-7, with 10 bases identical to TRBD1. This CDR3 contains 15 residues. Germline V gene lookup returns CDR1 MGHRA and CDR2 YSYEKL. The V and J ends lost 4 bases and 7 bases, in that order; junction bases with no gene match: 10.

A note on this clone: Other DNA sequences in this specimen translate into the identical CDR3. The rearrangement joins TRBV5-4 to TRBJ2-3; 8 bases line up with TRBD2. Trimming removed 3 bases from V and 0 bases from J; junction bases left unmatched: 3. CDR1 and CDR2 (germline): SGHNT, YYREEE (reference sequence). The CDR3 consists of 15 residues. The CDR3 reads CASSSGTSSTDTQYF. The CDR3 region has the DNA TGTGCCAGCAGCTCCGGGACTAGTAGCACAGATACGCAGTATTTT.

The V and J genes are TRBV7-2 and TRBJ2-2; D might be TRBD2 (6 bases). The V gene's germline CDR1 is SGHTA and CDR2 FQGNSA. The CDR3 is 16 amino acids. Trimming removed 1 base at V and 8 bases at J, with 17 bases between. Written as DNA, the CDR3 is TGTGCCAGCAGCTTAGTAGGAGCTTCGGCGGGGGGGGAGCTGTTTTTT. This encodes CASSLVGASAGGELFF. Complete variable domain (other parts from reference TRBV7-2 and TRBJ2-2): GAGVSQSPSNKVTEKGKDVELRCDPISGHTALYWYRQSLGQGLEFLIYFQGNSAPDKSGLPSDRFSAERTGGSVSTLTIQRTQQEDSAVYLCASSLVGASAGGELFFGEGSRLTVL.

This sequence joins TRBV6-2 or TRBV6-3 and TRBJ1-6, with D hard to call. V lost 5 bases, J lost 7 bases, and 9 bases lay in between. This CDR3 comprises 13 residues. The V gene's germline CDR1 is MNHEY and CDR2 SVGEGT. The DNA of the CDR3 is TGTGCCAGCAGTACCGTACTCAATTCACCCCTCCACTTT. This translates into CASSTVLNSPLHF.

The J gene is TRBJ2-1, the V gene TRBV4-2; 7 bases are shared with TRBD2. V was pared by 1 base and J by 0 bases, with 9 bases of the junction left unmatched. The CDR3 length is 18 residues. From germline, CDR1 is LGHNA and CDR2 YNFKEQ. As DNA, the CDR3 is TGTGCCAGCAGCCAAGTTGGGTTCGGGGGGAGCTCCTACAATGAGCAGTTCTTC. Amino acids: CASSQVGFGGSSYNEQFF.

J is TRBJ1-2 and V is TRBV7-3, with 8 bases aligning to TRBD1. The CDR3 runs 15 residues. The germline CDR1 and CDR2 sequences are SGHTA and FQGTGA. Germline trimming cut 1 base from V and 4 bases from J; bases unmatched to any gene: 5. The CDR3 sequence is CASSLIGTGCYGYTF. The DNA for the CDR3 is TGTGCCAGCAGCTTAATTGGGACAGGATGCTATGGCTACACCTTC.